One sample yielded the 8 T cell receptor beta chains listed below, sequenced in a study of T-cell reconstitution after alpha-beta-depleted transplantation in children. Unique molecular identifiers were built into the TCRbeta library. TCRdb ran MiXCR on the PCR reads and lists one entry per CDR3 protein. The sample has a few hundred thousand distinct CDR3 sequences, 27% seen once. The sample in question was PBMCs, obtained before TCRalphabeta/CD19-depleted stem cell transplant. Receptor source: a boy younger than two with Wiskott-Aldrich syndrome, due to receive a stem cell transplant.

The rearrangement links TRBV28 to TRBJ2-2, with unresolved D. The germline CDR1 and CDR2 sequences are MDHEN and SYDVKM. The CDR3 runs 15 residues. Trimming took 2 bases from V and 8 from J, leaving 15 bases between them. CDR3 loop: CASSLVPLLTGELFF. The CDR3 nucleotides are TGTGCCAGCAGTTTAGTTCCCCTCCTGACTGGGGAGCTGTTTTTT.

This clonotype was recorded a few times. J is TRBJ1-2 and V is TRBV5-1, with TRBD1 matching 10 bases. Germline-derived CDR1 and CDR2 are SGHRS and YFSETQ. The CDR3 covers 15 residues. V lost 4 bases and J lost 3; bases outside the gene matches: 6. The chain's CDR3 is CASSATGGRDYGYTF. As DNA, the CDR3 is TGCGCCAGCAGCGCGACAGGGGGCAGGGACTATGGCTACACCTTC.

This clonotype was seen a few times. The CDR3 is CASSEGWGYGYTF. CDR3 bases: TGTGCCAGCAGCGAAGGTTGGGGGTATGGCTACACCTTC. This chain connects TRBV14 to TRBJ1-2; D is possibly TRBD1 (5 bases). This CDR3 has 13 residues. Germline lookup yields CDR1 SGHDN and CDR2 FVKESK. V lost 5 bases and J 5 bases, leaving 12 bases between the germline ends. Together with reference TRBV14 and TRBJ1-2, the CDR3 gives the full variable domain: EAGVTQFPSHSVIEKGQTVTLRCDPISGHDNLYWYRRVMGKEIKFLLHFVKESKQDESGMPNNRFLAERTGGTYSTLKVQPAELEDSGVYFCASSEGWGYGYTFGSGTRLTVV.

This rearrangement joins TRBV18 to TRBJ2-5; 9 nucleotides match TRBD1. This CDR3 has 15 amino acids. Germline CDR1 KGHSH, CDR2 LQKENI. V gave up 0 bases and J gave up 5 bases; unmatched junction bases: 4. CDR3 nucleotide sequence: TGTGCCAGCTCACCACCTGCGACAGGGGGGGAGACCCAGTACTTC. Its translation is CASSPPATGGETQYF.

This chain uses TRBV7-9 with TRBJ2-5; 11 positions match TRBD2. V was clipped by 5 bases and J by 4 bases; unmatched bases: 3. CDR1 SEHNR and CDR2 FQNEAQ come from the germline V gene (reference sequence). The CDR3 runs 14 residues. The DNA of the CDR3 is TGTGCCAGCAGCGCGGGACTAGCGGTAGAGACCCAGTACTTC. It specifies CASSAGLAVETQYF.

The V and J genes are TRBV7-9 and TRBJ1-2; D unresolved. CDR1 and CDR2 from the germline V gene are SEHNR and FQNEAQ (reference sequence). The CDR3 is made up of 14 amino acids. V lost 5 bases and J 7 bases, leaving 17 bases between the germline ends. The CDR3 here is CASSTQNSQGGYTF. The CDR3 DNA sequence: TGTGCCAGCAGCACTCAAAACAGCCAAGGTGGCTACACCTTC.

In this sample, this clonotype turned up a few times. The V gene is TRBV9, the J gene TRBJ2-7; TRBD1 is a possible D gene (5 bases). The V end was cut by 4 bases, the J end by 3 bases, with 11 bases between. CDR1 and CDR2 from the germline V gene are SGDLS and YYNGEE. There are 13 residues in the CDR3. The CDR3 DNA is TGTGCCAGCAGCAAGGTCCAGGGCTACGAGCAGTACTTC. It is translated as CASSKVQGYEQYF.

This clonotype came up once. An end of the junction differs from the germline gene, which may be a read error. The chain is built from TRBV5-1 and TRBJ2-7, with 9 bases aligning to TRBD2. The CDR3 is 13 residues long. Germline V gene sequence: CDR1 SGHRS, CDR2 YFSETQ. This chain's CDR3 is CAGRGTSPYEQYF. In DNA, the CDR3 is TGCGCCGGCAGGGGGACTAGCCCCTACGAGCAGTACTTC.